These 6 T cell receptor beta chains originate from one sample sequenced in a study of blood T cell repertoires in COVID-19. Sequencing was performed with immunoSEQ multiplex PCR; in TCRdb, only in-frame clones are kept and a portion is missing. The sample holds nearly 100,000 clones, 70% to 85% seen once. The sequenced sample consisted of peripheral blood. These receptors were obtained from an older man with acute or convalescent COVID-19.

The V call is TRBV7-9, the J call TRBJ1-5; D might be TRBD1 (5 bases). CDR1 and CDR2 (germline): SEHNR, FQNEAQ (reference sequence). CDR3 size: 16 residues. V lost 4 bases, J lost 3 bases, and 16 bases lay in between. The CDR3 DNA reads as TGTGCCAGCAGCTCAGGGACGGGGGGAGACAATCAGCCCCAGCATTTT. Residues: CASSSGTGGDNQPQHF.

This sequence joins TRBV29-1 and TRBJ2-5; D is perhaps TRBD2 (6 bases). CDR3 length: 14 amino acids. The V gene's germline CDR1 is SQVTM and CDR2 ANQGSEA. V was shortened by 4 bases and J by 1 base, with 13 bases between the two germline ends. DNA of the CDR3: TGCAGCGTTGGGAGGGCGGCTACCCAAGAGACCCAGTACTTC. It codes for CSVGRAATQETQYF.

This clone has only a few counts. The V and J genes are TRBV9 and TRBJ2-1; D is perhaps TRBD2 (5 bases). This CDR3 is 17 amino acids long. In germline, CDR1 is SGDLS, CDR2 YYNGEE. Trimming removed 0 bases from V and 1 base from J, with 14 bases in between. CDR3 DNA sequence: TGTGCCAGCAGCGTAGTACGAGGGAGAGGGTCCTACAATGAGCAGTTCTTC. Translation gives CASSVVRGRGSYNEQFF.

The J gene is TRBJ1-2, the V gene TRBV20-1; no firm D call. The CDR3 covers 11 residues. Germline CDR1 and CDR2: DFQATT and SNEGSKA (reference sequence). The CDR3 sequence: CRDNVSNGYTF. CDR3 sequence (DNA): TGCAGAGACAATGTATCGAATGGCTACACCTTC.

This clone was observed once. This rearrangement joins TRBV7-9 to TRBJ2-3; 9 bases agree with TRBD2. After removal of 1 base from V and 6 bases from J, the junction contained 8 bases not matched to a gene. The V gene's germline CDR1 is SEHNR and CDR2 FQNEAQ (reference sequence). There are 16 residues in the CDR3. CDR3 in DNA: TGTGCCAGCAGCTTAGTTAGCGGGGGCGTTGACGATACGCAGTATTTT. Protein sequence: CASSLVSGGVDDTQYF.

The sample holds a few counts of this clone. The chain combines TRBV9 with TRBJ2-1, with 7 nucleotides matching TRBD2. The CDR3 contains 18 residues. Germline V lookup: CDR1 SGDLS, CDR2 YYNGEE. Trimming removed 0 bases from V and 7 bases from J; junction bases left unmatched: 16. The CDR3 coding sequence is TGTGCCAGCAGCGTAGCTCTCCCTAGCGGTTTTGGGGTGAATGAGCAGTTCTTC. It specifies CASSVALPSGFGVNEQFF.